The sample holds a few counts of the clone carrying this T cell receptor beta chain. Its antigen is not identified. TCR beta libraries were built with iRepertoire HTBI primers and Arm-PCR of CDR3 regions. Each CDR3 protein gets one entry after TCRdb re-called the multiplex PCR reads with MiXCR. The sample includes hundreds of thousands of distinct CDR3 sequences, approximately 12% seen only once; the top ten take roughly 9.3%. This sample stems from a study of regulatory T cells in long-lasting Graves disease. V was shortened by 4 bases and J by 7 bases, with 12 bases between the two germline ends. Germline values: CDR1 SGHDT, CDR2 YYEEEE. The CDR3 spans 12 residues. Described time point: newly diagnosed GD, antithyroid drugs for less than 3 months. PBMC-derived RNA was used for the TCR library. General observations from the study: Lower TCR diversity was seen in persistent Graves' patients than in newly diagnosed ones.

The data also belong to a second study, concerning T cells in Graves' hyperthyroidism and ophthalmopathy.

This sample comprised peripheral blood mononuclear cells (PBMCs), obtained at new diagnosis, from a patient treated with antithyroid drugs. The clonotype originates from a woman aged 25 to 39 with Graves disease. J is TRBJ2-7 and V is TRBV5-6; D is perhaps TRBD2 (5 bases). CDR3 amino acids: CASSRTVGEQYF. In DNA, the CDR3 is TGTGCCAGCAGCCGGACTGTGGGGGAGCAGTACTTC. The full variable domain, with the rest looked up from reference TRBV5-6 and TRBJ2-7, is DAGVTQSPTHLIKTRGQQVTLRCSPKSGHDTVSWYQQALGQGPQFIFQYYEEEERQRGNFPDRFSGHQFPNYSSELNVNALLLGDSALYLCASSRTVGEQYFGPGTRLTVT.